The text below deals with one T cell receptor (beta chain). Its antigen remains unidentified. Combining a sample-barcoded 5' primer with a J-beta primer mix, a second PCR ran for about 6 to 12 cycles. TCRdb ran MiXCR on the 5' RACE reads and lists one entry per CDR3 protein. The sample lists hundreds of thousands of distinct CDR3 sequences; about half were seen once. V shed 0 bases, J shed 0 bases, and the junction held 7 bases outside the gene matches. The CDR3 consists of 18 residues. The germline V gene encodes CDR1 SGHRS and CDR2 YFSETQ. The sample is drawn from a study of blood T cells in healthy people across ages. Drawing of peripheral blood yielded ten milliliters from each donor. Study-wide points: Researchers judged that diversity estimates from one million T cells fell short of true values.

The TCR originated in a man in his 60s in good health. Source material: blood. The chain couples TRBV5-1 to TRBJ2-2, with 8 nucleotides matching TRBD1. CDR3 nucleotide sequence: TGCGCCAGCAGCTTGGGGCCGACAGGGGCGACGAACACCGGGGAGCTGTTTTTT. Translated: CASSLGPTGATNTGELFF.